This T cell receptor beta chain was identified in a study of T cells in Graves' hyperthyroidism and ophthalmopathy. Authors of the study amplified TCR beta CDR3 regions from RNA transcripts. The HTBI primer set drove a first-round RT-PCR of the TCR CDR3. One entry per CDR3 protein results from TCRdb running MiXCR on the multiplex PCR reads. The sample holds 250,000 to 350,000 distinct CDR3 sequences, over 15% seen once. This clonotype was seen ten or more times. Graves' hyperthyroidism was deemed stable given no ophthalmopathy progression within 18 months. This clonotype was sampled from a man aged 25-45 years with Graves' hyperthyroidism. The sequencing sample was made of blood.

CDR3 amino acids: CAWSLGQGTETQYF. Here the CDR3 DNA reads TGTGCCTGGAGTCTCGGACAGGGGACGGAGACCCAGTACTTC. The rearrangement uses TRBV30 and TRBJ2-5; TRBD1 matches 9 bases. Germline loops: CDR1 GTSNPN, CDR2 SVGIG (reference sequence). CDR3 length equals 14 residues. J lost 5 bases, V lost 2 bases, and 6 bases had no gene match.